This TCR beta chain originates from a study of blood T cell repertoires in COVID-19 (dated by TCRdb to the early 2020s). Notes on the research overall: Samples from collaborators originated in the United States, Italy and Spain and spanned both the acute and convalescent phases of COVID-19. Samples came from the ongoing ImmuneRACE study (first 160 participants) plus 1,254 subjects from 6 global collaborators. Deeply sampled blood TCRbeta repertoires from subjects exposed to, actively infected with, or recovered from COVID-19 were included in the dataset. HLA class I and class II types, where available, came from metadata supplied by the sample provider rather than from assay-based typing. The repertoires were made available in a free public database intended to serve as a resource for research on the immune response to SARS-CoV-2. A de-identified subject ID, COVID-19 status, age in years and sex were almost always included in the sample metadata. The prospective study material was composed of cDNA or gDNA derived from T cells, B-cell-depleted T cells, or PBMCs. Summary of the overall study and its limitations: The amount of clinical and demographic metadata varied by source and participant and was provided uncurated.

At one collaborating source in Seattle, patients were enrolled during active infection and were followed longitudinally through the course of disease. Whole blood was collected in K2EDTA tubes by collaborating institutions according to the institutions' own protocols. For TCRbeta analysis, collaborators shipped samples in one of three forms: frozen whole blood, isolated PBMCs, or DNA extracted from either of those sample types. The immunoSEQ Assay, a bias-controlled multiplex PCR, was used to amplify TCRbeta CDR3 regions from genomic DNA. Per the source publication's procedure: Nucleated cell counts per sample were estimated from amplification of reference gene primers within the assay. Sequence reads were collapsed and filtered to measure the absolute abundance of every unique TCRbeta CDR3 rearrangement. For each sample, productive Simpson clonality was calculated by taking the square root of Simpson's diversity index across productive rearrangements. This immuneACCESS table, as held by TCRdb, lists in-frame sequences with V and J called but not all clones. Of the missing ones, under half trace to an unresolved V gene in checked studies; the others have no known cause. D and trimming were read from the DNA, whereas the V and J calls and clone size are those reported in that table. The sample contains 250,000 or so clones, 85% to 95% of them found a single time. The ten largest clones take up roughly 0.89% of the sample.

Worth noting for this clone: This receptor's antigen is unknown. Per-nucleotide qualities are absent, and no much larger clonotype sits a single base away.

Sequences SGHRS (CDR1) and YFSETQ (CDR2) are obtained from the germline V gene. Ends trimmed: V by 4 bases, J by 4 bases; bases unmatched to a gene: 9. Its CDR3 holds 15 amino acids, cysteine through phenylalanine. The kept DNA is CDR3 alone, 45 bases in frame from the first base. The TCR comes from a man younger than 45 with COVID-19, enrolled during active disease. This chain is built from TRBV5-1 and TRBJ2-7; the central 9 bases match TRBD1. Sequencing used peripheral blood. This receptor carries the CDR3 CASSPGVDRGYEQYF. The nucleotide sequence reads TGCGCCAGCAGCCCCGGAGTGGACAGGGGTTACGAGCAGTACTTC.